This TCR beta chain was obtained from a study of shared clonotypes between healthy human individuals. Study-level points and caveats: Investigators collected only blood, and repertoires in tissues likely differ. Among a few donors, about 5% of naive CD4 clonotypes were found in common.

A note on this clone: Its antigen is not identified.

Profiled with immunoSEQ multiplex PCR; TCRdb holds only in-frame clones, not every one. There are about 2.4 million clones in the sample; over 85% occur only once, and 0.36% lies in the top ten. Only Caucasian adults living in Nashville, Tennessee served as donors. Trimming removed 6 bases from V and 7 bases from J, with 16 bases in between. The length of the CDR3 is 13 residues. Germline CDR1 and CDR2: KGHSH and LQKENI. The rearrangement joins TRBV18 to TRBJ2-7; D may be TRBD2 (5 bases). The receptor was derived from a man younger than 35 in good health. Some clones in this sample may be carry-over from other donors' samples. The sample comprised naive CD4+ T cells from PBMCs. Subset defined: CD45RA+ positively selected. The CDR3 bases are TGTGCCAGCTCCCCCCGAGCTGGAGGAGAGCAGTACTTC. It encodes CASSPRAGGEQYF.